Listed below are T cell receptor beta chains from one sample, sequenced in a study of Ad26.COV2.S vaccination and SARS-CoV-2 variants. The assay was immunoSEQ multiplex PCR, and TCRdb's table has in-frame clones only and misses some. The sample lists around 400,000 clones; about 80% were seen once. The input for sequencing was peripheral blood, taken in a trial of Ad26.COV2.S vaccine versus placebo. These receptors were collected from a person aged 18 to 59 who received the Ad26.COV2.S COVID-19 vaccine or a placebo. CDR3s include the opening cysteine and the closing phenylalanine or tryptophan. D genes are given only for firm matches. Clone sizes are given selectively: once, few, many, or a class where the clone is expanded.

abundance	v_gene	d_gene	j_gene	CDR3nt	CDR3aa
NA	TRBV19	NA	TRBJ1-1	TGTGCCAGTAGTATTTCAGGGCGTGCTTTCTTT	CASSISGRAFF
NA	TRBV5-1	TRBD2	TRBJ2-1	TGCGCCAGCAGCTATCTAGCGGGGGGATACAATGAGCAGTTCTTC	CASSYLAGGYNEQFF
NA	TRBV18	NA	TRBJ2-1	TGTGCCAGCTCACTTTTAGGCGGGGACGACAATGAGCAGTTCTTC	CASSLLGGDDNEQFF
few	TRBV7-9	NA	TRBJ1-1	TGTGCCAGCAGCGGACGGGAAAAGGAAGCTTTCTTT	CASSGREKEAFF
NA	TRBV6-2/TRBV6-3	NA	TRBJ2-2	TGTGCCAGCAGTTACGCCCTCTGGAGAGGGACTTCCACCGGGGAGCTGTTTTTT	CASSYALWRGTSTGELFF
once	TRBV7-9	NA	TRBJ1-2	TGTGCCAGCAGCTTAGTTTTGGCAGGGGACCTTAACTATGGCTACACCTTC	CASSLVLAGDLNYGYTF
NA	TRBV19	TRBD2	TRBJ2-7	TGTGCCAGTAGTGTGATGGGGACTAGCGGGAACGAGCAGTACTTC	CASSVMGTSGNEQYF
few	TRBV7-9	TRBD1	TRBJ1-2	TGTGCCAGCACCACAGGGGGCGTGATCTATGGCTACACCTTC	CASTTGGVIYGYTF
NA	TRBV24-1	NA	TRBJ2-2	TGTGCCACCAGTCCCGGCCTGACCGGGGAGCTGTTTTTT	CATSPGLTGELFF
NA	TRBV19	TRBD1	TRBJ2-1	TGTGCCAGTAGTACCAGGGACAGGGAAGGTGGGAAGTTCTTC	CASSTRDREGGKFF
NA	TRBV5-4	TRBD2	TRBJ2-1	TGTGCCAGCAGCAAGACTAGCGTGTACAATGAGCAGTTCTTC	CASSKTSVYNEQFF
NA	TRBV7-9	NA	TRBJ2-5	TGTGCCAGCAGCTTAGTTTCTGGCGAGACCCAGTACTTC	CASSLVSGETQYF
once	TRBV5-4	NA	TRBJ1-2	TGTGCCAGCAGCTTGGACAGCAATTATGGCTACACCTTC	CASSLDSNYGYTF
NA	TRBV30	NA	TRBJ2-7	TGTGCCTGGAGTGTAATCGGCCCCTACGAGCAGTACTTC	CAWSVIGPYEQYF
NA	TRBV9	TRBD2	TRBJ2-1	TGTGCCAGCAGCGCTCAAGCGGGAGAACGGGAGCAGTTCTTC	CASSAQAGEREQFF
NA	TRBV7-2	NA	TRBJ2-7	TGTGCCAGCAGCTTAGGTCCCGACTACGAGCAGTACTTC	CASSLGPDYEQYF
NA	TRBV19	TRBD2	TRBJ2-7	TGTGCCAGTAGTATCGGGGGAGGGGCCCCCTACGAGCAGTACTTC	CASSIGGGAPYEQYF
NA	TRBV7-6	TRBD1	TRBJ1-1	TGTGCCAGCAGCTTAGGCAGGGGGACAGGGGAAACTGAAGCTTTCTTT	CASSLGRGTGETEAFF
NA	TRBV19	TRBD2	TRBJ2-2	TGTGCCAGTAGTAGAGGGACTAGCGGGACCAACACCGGGGAGCTGTTTTTT	CASSRGTSGTNTGELFF
few	TRBV5-6	TRBD2	TRBJ2-2	TGTGCCAGCAGACGGGGAGGGACGTACTCCGGGGAGCTGTTTTTT	CASRRGGTYSGELFF
NA	TRBV2	NA	TRBJ1-3	TGTGCCAGCTCAACAGGATCTGGAAACACCATATATTTT	CASSTGSGNTIYF
NA	TRBV24-1	NA	TRBJ1-1	TGTGCCACCAGTGATTCGCGACAGTCCGCTGAAGCTTTCTTT	CATSDSRQSAEAFF
NA	TRBV7-9	NA	TRBJ2-7	TGTGCCAGCAGCTTATTGGAACAGGGAACCTACGAGCAGTACTTC	CASSLLEQGTYEQYF
NA	TRBV7-2	NA	TRBJ1-4	TGTGCCAGCAGCTTAGTAGGGCCTCCTAATGAAAAACTGTTTTTT	CASSLVGPPNEKLFF
NA	TRBV7-9	TRBD2	TRBJ2-7	TGTGCCAGCAGCCATCGGACTAGCGGGAGGGCGGGCGAGCAGTACTTC	CASSHRTSGRAGEQYF
NA	TRBV6-2/TRBV6-3	NA	TRBJ2-1	TGTGCCAGCAGTGCGGCCCGGGGCCCCAATAGCGAGCAGTTCTTC	CASSAARGPNSEQFF
NA	TRBV6-1	NA	TRBJ1-2	TGTGCCAGCAGTGAACGCCACGACAGATATGGCTACACCTTC	CASSERHDRYGYTF
NA	TRBV4-1	NA	TRBJ1-6	TGCGCCAGCAGCCACCGTCGGGGGGGGCTGGCTTCACCCCTCCACTTT	CASSHRRGGLASPLHF
NA	TRBV5-6	NA	TRBJ1-2	TGTGCCAGCAGCTTGGAGGGGAGCTACACCTTC	CASSLEGSYTF
NA	TRBV18	NA	TRBJ1-4	TGTGCCAGCTCACACGGGTCGAAGGGGGAAAAACTGTTTTTT	CASSHGSKGEKLFF
NA	TRBV6-2/TRBV6-3	NA	TRBJ1-2	TGTGCCAGCAGCCCACTGACAGCTAACTATGGCTACACCTTC	CASSPLTANYGYTF
NA	TRBV19	TRBD2	TRBJ2-3	TGTGCCAGTAGTAGGGGCGGGAGACCAGATACGCAGTATTTT	CASSRGGRPDTQYF
NA	TRBV9	NA	TRBJ2-7	TGTGCCAGCAGCCCTCACAGGGATTTACTCTACGAGCAGTACTTC	CASSPHRDLLYEQYF
once	TRBV19	NA	TRBJ2-3	TGTGCCAGTAGTATAGATCGGAGGAATACGCAGTATTTT	CASSIDRRNTQYF
NA	TRBV5-1	NA	TRBJ2-5	TGCGCCAGCAGCTTGGAGTATGGGGGAGGTTATGGAGAGACCCAGTACTTC	CASSLEYGGGYGETQYF
NA	TRBV6-5	TRBD1	TRBJ2-3	TGTGCCAGCAGTTTAAGGACAGGGGGAACCACAGATACGCAGTATTTT	CASSLRTGGTTDTQYF
NA	TRBV19	NA	TRBJ2-7	TGTGCCAGTAGTATAAAGGAGCCCTACGAGCAGTACTTC	CASSIKEPYEQYF